This T cell receptor (beta chain) came from a study of T cell repertoires in cytomegalovirus infection. Trimming cost V 5 bases and J 8 bases; bases outside gene matches: 6. The germline CDR1 and CDR2 sequences are MNHEY and SVGAGI. This CDR3 comprises 13 residues. Each CDR3 protein is one row after TCRdb ran MiXCR on the reads. The sample carries about half a million distinct CDR3 sequences, about 44% recorded once. Remarks on this clonotype: Its antigen remains unidentified.

V gene TRBV6-5 combines with J gene TRBJ1-2; 9 bases line up with TRBD1. This material consisted of cultured PBMCs, taken from culture after CMV antigen stimulation. The sequence came from a human donor in good health (CMV status not recorded). Some clones in this sample may be carry-over from other donors' samples. Here the CDR3 reads CASSGTGNQGYTF. CDR3 coding DNA: TGTGCCAGCAGTGGGACAGGGAACCAGGGCTACACCTTC.